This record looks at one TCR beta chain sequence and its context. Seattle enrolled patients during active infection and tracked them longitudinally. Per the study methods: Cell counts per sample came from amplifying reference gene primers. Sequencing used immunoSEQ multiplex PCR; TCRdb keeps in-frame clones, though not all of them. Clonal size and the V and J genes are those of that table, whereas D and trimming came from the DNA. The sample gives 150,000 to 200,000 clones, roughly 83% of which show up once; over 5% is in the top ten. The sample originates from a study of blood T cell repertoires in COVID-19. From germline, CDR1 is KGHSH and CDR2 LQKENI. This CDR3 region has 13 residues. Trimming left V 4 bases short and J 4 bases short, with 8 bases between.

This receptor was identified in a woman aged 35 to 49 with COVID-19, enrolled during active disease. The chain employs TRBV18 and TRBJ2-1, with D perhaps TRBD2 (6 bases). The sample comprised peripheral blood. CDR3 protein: CASSRDFYNEQFF. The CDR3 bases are TGTGCCAGCTCACGGGACTTTTACAATGAGCAGTTCTTC.